The clone carrying this T cell receptor beta chain was observed many times. First-strand cDNA relied on TRAV- and TRBV-specific primers spanning alpha and beta chains. Over around 19 PCR cycles, TCRs were amplified from a constant-region primer and V-primer adapter. MiXCR, applied by TCRdb to the reads, yields one record per CDR3 protein. The data show 80,000 to 90,000 distinct CDR3 sequences, over 15% seen once. This record comes from a study of low-dose radiotherapy and immunotherapy resistance in tumors. Time point of the sample: before trial treatment. The V gene's germline CDR1 is SGHAT and CDR2 FQNNGV. The ends were cut back, 4 bases at V and 7 bases at J, with 17 bases in the middle. This CDR3 contains 15 residues.

The TCR sequence derives from a male donor with prostate cancer. The V and J genes are TRBV11-2 and TRBJ2-1; D might be TRBD2 (5 bases). The sample in question was PBMCs, obtained before treatment. CDR3: CASSSVRGERNEQFF. In DNA, the CDR3 is TGTGCCAGCAGCTCTGTCCGGGGTGAGCGTAATGAGCAGTTCTTC. Variable domain in full (rest from reference TRBV11-2 and TRBJ2-1): EAGVAQSPRYKIIEKRQSVAFWCNPISGHATLYWYQQILGQGPKLLIQFQNNGVVDDSQLPKDRFSAERLKGVDSTLKIQPAKLEDSAVYLCASSSVRGERNEQFFGPGTRLTVL.